This TCR beta chain was found in a study of T cells in Graves' hyperthyroidism and ophthalmopathy. The study left out patients who had uncontrolled infection, other autoimmune disease, pregnancy or lactation. Unmatched junction bases numbered 6, after V lost 5 bases and J lost 8 bases. Germline CDR1 and CDR2: LGHDT and YNNKEL (reference sequence). There are 14 residues in the CDR3. This clonotype was observed a handful of times. Its antigen is unknown. Researchers took RNA transcripts and amplified the TCR beta CDR3 regions from them. TCR CDR3 regions were first amplified by RT-PCR with HTBI primers. TCRdb reprocessed the multiplex PCR reads with MiXCR, giving one entry per CDR3 protein. Of about 570,000 distinct CDR3 sequences in the sample, about 15% were seen once. Study outcomes and limitations: Using 13 V-J features, a model discriminated ophthalmopathy from stable hyperthyroidism.

The chain is built from TRBV3-1 and TRBJ1-2; 12 bases line up with TRBD1. Sequencing was done on a sample of blood. This TCR came from a woman in her 40s with Graves' hyperthyroidism. The DNA for the CDR3 is TGTGCCAGCAGCTCCGGGACAGGGGGCGAGGGCTACACCTTC. Its protein product is CASSSGTGGEGYTF. The variable domain in full, with the rest retrieved from reference TRBV3-1 and TRBJ1-2, is DTAVSQTPKYLVTQMGNDKSIKCEQNLGHDTMYWYKQDSKKFLKIMFSYNNKELIINETVPNRFSPKSPDKAHLNLHINSLELGDSAVYFCASSSGTGGEGYTFGSGTRLTVV.